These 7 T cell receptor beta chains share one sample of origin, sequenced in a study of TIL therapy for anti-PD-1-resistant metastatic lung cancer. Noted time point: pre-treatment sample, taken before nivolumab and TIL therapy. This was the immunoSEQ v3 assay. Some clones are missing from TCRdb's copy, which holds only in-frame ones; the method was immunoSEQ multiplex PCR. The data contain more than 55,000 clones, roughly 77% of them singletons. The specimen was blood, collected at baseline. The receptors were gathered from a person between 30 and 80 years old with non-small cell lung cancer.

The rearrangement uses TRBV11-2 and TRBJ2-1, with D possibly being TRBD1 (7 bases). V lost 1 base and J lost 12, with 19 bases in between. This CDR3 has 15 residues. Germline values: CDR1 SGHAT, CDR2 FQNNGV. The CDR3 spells CASSLGQGGYKGQFF. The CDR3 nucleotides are TGTGCCAGCAGCTTAGGGCAGGGGGGTTACAAAGGGCAGTTCTTC.

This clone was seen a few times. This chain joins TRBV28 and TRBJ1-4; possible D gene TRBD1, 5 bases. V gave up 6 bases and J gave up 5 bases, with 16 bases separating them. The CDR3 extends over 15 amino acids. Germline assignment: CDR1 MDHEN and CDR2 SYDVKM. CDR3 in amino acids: CASRAQGTGNEKLFF. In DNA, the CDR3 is TGTGCCAGCAGGGCGCAGGGCACTGGAAATGAAAAACTGTTTTTT. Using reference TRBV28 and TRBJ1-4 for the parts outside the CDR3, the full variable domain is DVKVTQSSRYLVKRTGEKVFLECVQDMDHENMFWYRQDPGLGLRLIYFSYDVKMKEKGDIPEGYSVSREKKERFSLILESASTNQTSMYLCASRAQGTGNEKLFFGSGTQLSVL.

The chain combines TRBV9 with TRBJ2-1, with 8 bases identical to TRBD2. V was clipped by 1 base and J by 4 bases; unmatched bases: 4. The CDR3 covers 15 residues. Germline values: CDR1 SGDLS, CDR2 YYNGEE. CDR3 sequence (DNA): TGTGCCAGCAGCGTAAGACTAGCGAGGTACAATGAGCAGTTCTTC. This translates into CASSVRLARYNEQFF.

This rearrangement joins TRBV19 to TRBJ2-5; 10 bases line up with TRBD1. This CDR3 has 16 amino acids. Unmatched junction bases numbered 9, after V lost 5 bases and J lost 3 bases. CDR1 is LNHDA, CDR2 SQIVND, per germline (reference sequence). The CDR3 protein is CASSAIPGQGKETQYF. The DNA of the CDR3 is TGTGCCAGTAGTGCAATACCGGGACAGGGGAAAGAGACCCAGTACTTC. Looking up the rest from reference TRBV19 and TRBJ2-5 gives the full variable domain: DGGITQSPKYLFRKEGQNVTLSCEQNLNHDAMYWYRQDPGQGLRLIYYSQIVNDFQKGDIAEGYSVSREKKESFPLTVTSAQKNPTAFYLCASSAIPGQGKETQYFGPGTRLLVL.

The CDR3 nucleotides read TGTGCCAGCAGCTTAGCTCTAGACGGGACTGAAGCTTTCTTT. Translated: CASSLALDGTEAFF. The rearrangement uses TRBV11-1 and TRBJ1-1, with D uncertain. The CDR3 is made up of 14 amino acids. Germline V gene data show CDR1 as SGHAT and CDR2 as FQDESV (reference sequence). Trimming pared 0 bases from V and 5 bases from J, leaving 10 bases between. The variable domain in full, with the rest retrieved from reference TRBV11-1 and TRBJ1-1, is EAEVAQSPRYKITEKSQAVAFWCDPISGHATLYWYRQILGQGPELLVQFQDESVVDDSQLPKDRFSAERLKGVDSTLKIQPAELGDSAMYLCASSLALDGTEAFFGQGTRLTVV.

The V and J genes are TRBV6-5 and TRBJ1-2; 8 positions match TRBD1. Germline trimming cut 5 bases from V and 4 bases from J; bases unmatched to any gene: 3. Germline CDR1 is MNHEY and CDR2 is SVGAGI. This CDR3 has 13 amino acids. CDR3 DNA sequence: TGTGCCAGCAGTACGGACAGGGCCTATGGCTACACCTTC. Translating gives CASSTDRAYGYTF.

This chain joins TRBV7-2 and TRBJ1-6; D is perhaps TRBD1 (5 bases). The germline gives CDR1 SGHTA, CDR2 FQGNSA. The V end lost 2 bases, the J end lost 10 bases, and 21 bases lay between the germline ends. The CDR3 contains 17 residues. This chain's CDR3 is CASSLTPSGSGGSPLHF. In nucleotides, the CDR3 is TGTGCCAGCAGCTTAACCCCGTCAGGGAGCGGTGGCTCACCCCTCCACTTT. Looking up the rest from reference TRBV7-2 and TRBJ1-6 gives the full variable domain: GAGVSQSPSNKVTEKGKDVELRCDPISGHTALYWYRQSLGQGLEFLIYFQGNSAPDKSGLPSDRFSAERTGGSVSTLTIQRTQQEDSAVYLCASSLTPSGSGGSPLHFGNGTRLTVT.